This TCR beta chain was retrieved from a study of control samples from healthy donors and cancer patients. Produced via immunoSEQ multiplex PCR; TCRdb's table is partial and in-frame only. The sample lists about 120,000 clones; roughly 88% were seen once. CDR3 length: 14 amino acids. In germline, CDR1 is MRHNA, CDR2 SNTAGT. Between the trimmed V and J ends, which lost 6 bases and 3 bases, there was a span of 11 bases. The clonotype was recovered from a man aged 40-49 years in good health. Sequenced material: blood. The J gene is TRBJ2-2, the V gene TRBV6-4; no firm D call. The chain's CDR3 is CASRSDSDTGELFF. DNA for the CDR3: TGTGCCAGCAGGAGTGACTCCGACACCGGGGAGCTGTTTTTT.